The source of this T cell receptor (beta chain) is a study of lymphopenia after photon versus proton radiotherapy. Study-wide points: Post-nadir diversity loss with photons came from oligoclonal expansion, particularly CD8+ Temra cells. Under photons, naive T cells and diversity fell while effector/memory populations rose.

Comments on this clone: What it binds is not known.

This table comes from immunoSEQ multiplex PCR, and its TCRdb copy is limited to in-frame clones, with some not included. The repertoire has approximately 91,000 clones, about 83% of them found once; the top ten carry under 1.5%. The CDR3 is 15 amino acids. CDR1 MNHNY and CDR2 SVGAGI come from the germline V gene (reference sequence). V shed 4 bases and J 7 bases; nucleotides not matched to a gene: 6. The chain links TRBV6-6 to TRBJ2-2; 10 bases map to TRBD1. The clonotype originates from a man in his fifties or sixties with pancreatic cancer. The input for sequencing was peripheral blood, taken from a patient treated with proton-based radiotherapy. The CDR3 bases are TGTGCCAGCAGTTCCCCGGACAGGGGGGACGGGGAGCTGTTTTTT. Its protein product is CASSSPDRGDGELFF.